The 10 T cell receptor beta chains reported below all come from one sample, sequenced in a study of Ad26.COV2.S vaccination and SARS-CoV-2 variants. Treatment indicated: some 20 received Ad26.COV2.S at low or high dose, single or two shots; roughly five received placebo; per-sample allocation not given. Collection of samples fell on day 63 after the first vaccine or placebo injection. Clones were sequenced by immunoSEQ multiplex PCR, and TCRdb holds only the in-frame ones, with some missing. Here the sample spans 300,000 to 350,000 clones, about 86% being singletons. The specimen was peripheral blood, collected in a trial of Ad26.COV2.S vaccine versus placebo. The receptors were gathered from a person between 18 and 65 years old who received the Ad26.COV2.S COVID-19 vaccine or a placebo.

The chain couples TRBV20-1 to TRBJ1-2; D uncertain. The CDR3 extends over 12 amino acids. Germline CDR1 and CDR2: DFQATT and SNEGSKA (reference sequence). With 3 bases removed from V and 4 bases from J, the gap between germline ends came to 9 bases. CDR3 in DNA: TGCAGTGCTAGTACTCCGAGCTATGGCTACACCTTC. This translates into CSASTPSYGYTF.

This clone is classed as medium-sized (0.01 to 0.1%). V is TRBV19 and J is TRBJ1-2; D is perhaps TRBD1 (5 bases). The length of the CDR3 is 12 residues. The germline V gene encodes CDR1 LNHDA and CDR2 SQIVND (reference sequence). Between the trimmed V and J ends, which lost 7 bases and 6 bases, there was a span of 12 bases. CDR3 sequence: CASKVTVDGYTF. CDR3 in DNA: TGTGCCAGTAAGGTGACAGTTGATGGCTACACCTTC. Complete variable domain (other parts from reference TRBV19 and TRBJ1-2): DGGITQSPKYLFRKEGQNVTLSCEQNLNHDAMYWYRQDPGQGLRLIYYSQIVNDFQKGDIAEGYSVSREKKESFPLTVTSAQKNPTAFYLCASKVTVDGYTFGSGTRLTVV.

This chain joins TRBV18 and TRBJ1-3; D possibly corresponds to TRBD1 (5 bases). Trimming removed 5 bases at V and 2 bases at J, with 7 bases between. The CDR3 totals 13 residues. Germline V gene data show CDR1 as KGHSH and CDR2 as LQKENI. DNA of the CDR3: TGTGCCAGCTCATCGGGGGCTGGAAACACCATATATTTT. As protein: CASSSGAGNTIYF.

The rearrangement links TRBV5-6 to TRBJ1-2, with 8 bases fitting TRBD1. In germline, CDR1 is SGHDT, CDR2 YYEEEE. CDR3 length equals 16 residues. The V segment lost 0 bases and the J segment 2 bases; nucleotides outside the gene matches: 6. The CDR3 coding sequence is TGTGCCAGCAGCTTGGGTCCGGGACAGGAGAACTATGGCTACACCTTC. Protein: CASSLGPGQENYGYTF.

This clone was seen more than once but under ten times. The chain uses TRBV7-8 and TRBJ2-7; no definite D call. The CDR3 consists of 12 residues. CDR1 and CDR2 from the germline V gene are SGHVS and FQNEAQ. Trimming left V 1 base short and J 6 bases short, with 7 bases between. CDR3 nucleotide sequence: TGTGCCAGCAGCTTAGTGAGCTCCGAGCAGTACTTC. This gives the protein CASSLVSSEQYF.

This sequence joins TRBV7-2 and TRBJ2-5, with D unclear. The germline gives CDR1 SGHTA, CDR2 FQGNSA. With 0 bases removed from V and 4 bases from J, the gap between germline ends came to 9 bases. CDR3 length equals 14 residues. The CDR3 loop is CASSLAKGRETQYF. The CDR3 DNA reads TGTGCCAGCAGCTTAGCGAAAGGGCGAGAGACCCAGTACTTC.

The chain joins TRBV6-5 to TRBJ2-3; the D is unclear. This CDR3 spans 12 amino acids. Germline values: CDR1 MNHEY, CDR2 SVGAGI. The ends were cut back, 8 bases at V and 0 bases at J, with 6 bases in the middle. The CDR3 DNA is TGTGCCAGCTGCCCTAGCACAGATACGCAGTATTTT. Residues: CASCPSTDTQYF.

The table lists this clone with a few counts. As DNA, the CDR3 is TGTGCCAGCAGCGCCCGGGACAGGGGTCACGAGCAGTACTTC. Its translation is CASSARDRGHEQYF. J is TRBJ2-7 and V is TRBV3-1 (or the pseudogene TRBV3-2); 10 nucleotides agree with TRBD1. With 5 bases clipped from V and 5 bases from J, the junction kept 6 bases outside the gene matches. The CDR3 totals 14 residues. Germline loops: CDR1 LGHDT, CDR2 YNNKEL (reference sequence).

This clone was counted once. The J gene is TRBJ1-1, the V gene TRBV12-3 or TRBV12-4; D uncertain. Trimming cost V 6 bases and J 1 base, with 6 bases left between them. This CDR3 is 12 amino acids long. CDR3 loop: CASRRGNTEAFF. CDR3 DNA: TGTGCCAGCAGGCGAGGGAACACTGAAGCTTTCTTT.

The chain recombines TRBV24-1 with TRBJ2-3; no clear D gene. Trimming removed 3 bases from V and 5 bases from J, with 11 bases in between. This CDR3 comprises 14 residues. In germline, CDR1 is KGHDR, CDR2 SFDVKD. The CDR3 loop is CATSDVGFGDTQYF. CDR3 nucleotides: TGTGCCACCAGTGATGTGGGGTTCGGAGATACGCAGTATTTT.